The 13 T cell receptor beta chains in this list originate from one sample, sequenced in a study of cytomegalovirus exposure and HLA in healthy donors. PCR was performed using 60 Vbeta and 13 Jbeta primers. The assay was immunoSEQ multiplex PCR, and TCRdb's table has in-frame clones only and misses some. The sample has about 94,000 clones; around four fifths are singletons. The sequencing input was PBMCs. These receptors were taken from a man aged 35-49 years in good health and CMV-seropositive.

The rearrangement links TRBV2 to TRBJ1-1; TRBD1 is a possible D gene (6 bases). Germline V CDR1 and CDR2: SNHLY, FYNNEI. CDR3 length equals 11 residues. Trimming removed 4 bases from V and 6 bases from J, with 6 bases in between. CDR3 bases: TGTGCCAGCAGTGGGGGGCCTGAAGCTTTCTTT. Amino acids: CASSGGPEAFF.

J is TRBJ2-3 and V is TRBV4-1; no clear D gene. Trimming pared 1 base from V and 0 bases from J, leaving 8 bases between. CDR1 MGHRA and CDR2 YSYEKL come from the germline V gene. This CDR3 comprises 15 residues. The CDR3 DNA is TGCGCCAGCAGCCAAGCCCCCTCTAGCACAGATACGCAGTATTTT. This codes for CASSQAPSSTDTQYF.

The V and J genes are TRBV6-1 and TRBJ1-4; D might be TRBD1 (6 bases). Trimming removed 4 bases at V and 7 bases at J, with 19 bases between. The CDR3 runs 16 residues. CDR1 is MNHNS and CDR2 is SASEGT in the germline V gene. CDR3 bases: TGTGCCAGCAGTGCATTGTCAGGGGTGGGTGGTGAAAAACTGTTTTTT. Encoded protein: CASSALSGVGGEKLFF.

This clone was detected once. The chain combines TRBV7-2 with TRBJ2-5, with D perhaps matching TRBD2 (6 bases). Germline CDR1 reads SGHTA; CDR2 reads FQGNSA. Between the trimmed V and J ends, which lost 5 bases and 7 bases, there was a span of 20 bases. The CDR3 is 15 amino acids. The CDR3 is CASSPQGGTSVTQYF. CDR3 nucleotide sequence: TGTGCCAGCAGCCCCCAAGGAGGGACTTCGGTGACCCAGTACTTC.

The rearrangement joins TRBV5-4 to TRBJ2-2; 12 bases match TRBD2. Germline values: CDR1 SGHNT, CDR2 YYREEE (reference sequence). V trimming: 4 bases; J trimming: 3 bases; junction bases outside the gene matches: 4. CDR3 length equals 16 residues. CDR3 region: CASSSGTSGYTGELFF. The DNA of the CDR3 is TGTGCCAGCAGCAGCGGGACTAGCGGGTACACCGGGGAGCTGTTTTTT.

This CDR3 is CASSQSGANQPQHF. The CDR3 bases are TGTGCCAGCAGCCAAAGCGGGGCAAATCAGCCCCAGCATTTT. J is TRBJ1-5 and V is TRBV7-6, with D possibly TRBD1 on 5 matching bases. Germline V gives CDR1 SGHVS, CDR2 FNYEAQ. This CDR3 has 14 residues. V lost 5 bases and J 4 bases, leaving 12 bases between the germline ends.

This clone has only a few counts. This chain links TRBV7-9 with TRBJ1-2, with 9 bases aligning to TRBD1. The trim removed 5 bases at V and 7 bases at J, leaving 11 bases unmatched. The CDR3 extends over 15 amino acids. The germline V gene has CDR1 SEHNR and CDR2 FQNEAQ (reference sequence). The CDR3 is CASSPWTGEQVGYTF. As DNA, the CDR3 is TGTGCCAGCAGCCCTTGGACAGGGGAACAGGTTGGCTACACCTTC.

This chain links TRBV19 with TRBJ1-1; D is perhaps TRBD1 (6 bases). The germline CDR1 and CDR2 sequences are LNHDA and SQIVND (reference sequence). Trimming stripped 4 bases from V and 0 bases from J, with 12 bases between. The CDR3 sequence is 15 residues long. Here the CDR3 reads CASSSTGKLNTEAFF. Written as DNA, the CDR3 is TGTGCCAGTAGTAGTACAGGGAAGTTGAACACTGAAGCTTTCTTT.

This clone was found a few times. The chain has TRBV10-1 and TRBJ2-3; 9 bases match TRBD2. This CDR3 comprises 21 residues. Germline trimming cut 6 bases from V and 3 bases from J; bases unmatched to any gene: 25. Germline V gives CDR1 WNHNN, CDR2 SYGVQD (reference sequence). Written as DNA, the CDR3 is TGCGCCAGCAGCGTGGCGCCCGAGGTGGTAGCGGGGGAGGAGGGAACAGATACGCAGTATTTT. Its protein is CASSVAPEVVAGEEGTDTQYF.

Written as DNA, the CDR3 is TGTGCCAGCAGCCAAGGTGCCATAACCGCGGGGTCTGAAGCTTTCTTT. Amino acid sequence: CASSQGAITAGSEAFF. The chain combines TRBV14 with TRBJ1-1, with D uncertain. Trimming pared 1 base from V and 6 bases from J, leaving 18 bases between. Looked up from germline, CDR1 is SGHDN and CDR2 is FVKESK. The CDR3 has 16 residues. The whole variable domain, remainder taken from reference TRBV14 and TRBJ1-1, is EAGVTQFPSHSVIEKGQTVTLRCDPISGHDNLYWYRRVMGKEIKFLLHFVKESKQDESGMPNNRFLAERTGGTYSTLKVQPAELEDSGVYFCASSQGAITAGSEAFFGQGTRLTVV.

CDR3 in DNA: TGTGCCAGTAGTTTGCCGGGAACCGCCACCGGGGAGCTGTTTTTT. Its protein is CASSLPGTATGELFF. The V gene is TRBV19, the J gene TRBJ2-2; TRBD2 is a possible D gene (5 bases). Trimming pared 5 bases from V and 4 bases from J, leaving 14 bases between. Germline V gene sequence: CDR1 LNHDA, CDR2 SQIVND (reference sequence). The CDR3 length is 15 residues.

This chain joins TRBV5-1 and TRBJ2-3, with 7 bases that match TRBD1. J gave up 0 bases and V 2 bases, and 3 bases lay outside the gene matches. Per germline, CDR1 SGHRS and CDR2 YFSETQ. The length of the CDR3 is 15 residues. As DNA, the CDR3 is TGCGCCAGCAGCTTAAGGGACAGAAGCACAGATACGCAGTATTTT. Its translation is CASSLRDRSTDTQYF.

This chain uses TRBV19 with TRBJ2-7; 7 nucleotides align to TRBD1. J was trimmed by 4 bases and V by 6 bases; bases with no gene match: 12. Germline V gene lookup returns CDR1 LNHDA and CDR2 SQIVND (reference sequence). The CDR3 covers 15 residues. The CDR3 is CASSQTGQTTYEQYF. As DNA, the CDR3 is TGTGCCAGTAGCCAAACGGGACAGACCACATACGAGCAGTACTTC. The full variable domain, with the rest looked up from reference TRBV19 and TRBJ2-7, is DGGITQSPKYLFRKEGQNVTLSCEQNLNHDAMYWYRQDPGQGLRLIYYSQIVNDFQKGDIAEGYSVSREKKESFPLTVTSAQKNPTAFYLCASSQTGQTTYEQYFGPGTRLTVT.